The 11 T cell receptor beta chains given below trace back to one sample, sequenced in a study of OX40 agonist ivuxolimab in advanced cancers. The table came from immunoSEQ multiplex PCR; TCRdb's copy has only in-frame clones and leaves some out. This sample carries more than 25,000 clones, 80% to 90% of them seen once, and the ten largest clones take about 28%. The material sequenced was CD4+ or CD8+ T cells sorted from blood, taken in a trial of the OX40 agonist ivuxolimab. The receptor source for this set is an adult with an advanced solid tumor such as melanoma, head and neck, liver or kidney cancer.

The chain links TRBV13 to TRBJ2-5; the match to TRBD1 covers 7 bases. With 1 base clipped from V and 5 bases from J, the junction kept 7 bases outside the gene matches. Looked up from germline, CDR1 is PRHDT and CDR2 is FYEKMQ (reference sequence). The CDR3 contains 15 residues. Here the CDR3 DNA reads TGTGCCAGCAGCTTAGCGACAGGGCCGATGGAGACCCAGTACTTC. Encoded protein: CASSLATGPMETQYF.

The J gene is TRBJ1-5, the V gene TRBV7-8, with TRBD1 as a possible D gene (5 bases). V lost 10 bases and J 6 bases, leaving 16 bases between the germline ends. The CDR3 contains 13 residues. The germline CDR1 and CDR2 sequences are SGHVS and FQNEAQ. CDR3 nucleotide sequence: TGTGCCACCGGAGCCGGGGGAGGTCAGCCCCAGCATTTT. Its translation is CATGAGGGQPQHF.

CDR3 residues: CASSEDPSIQYF. The CDR3 region has the DNA TGTGCCAGCAGTGAGGACCCTAGCATCCAGTACTTC. This sequence joins TRBV25-1 and TRBJ2-5; maybe TRBD2 (5 bases). The V end was cut by 3 bases, the J end by 10 bases, with 12 bases between. Germline-derived CDR1 and CDR2 are MGHDK and SYGVNS. The CDR3 loop spans 12 amino acids.

The chain is built from TRBV9 and TRBJ2-7; either TRBD1 or TRBD2 may fit D (5 bases each). The germline CDR1 and CDR2 sequences are SGDLS and YYNGEE. This CDR3 is 12 amino acids long. V lost 2 bases and J 7 bases, leaving 10 bases between the germline ends. The CDR3 region has the DNA TGTGCCAGCAGCGTGTCTGGGGGAGAGCAGTACTTC. Its translation is CASSVSGGEQYF. The full variable domain, in which reference TRBV9 and TRBJ2-7 provide the parts outside the CDR3, is DSGVTQTPKHLITATGQRVTLRCSPRSGDLSVYWYQQSLDQGLQFLIQYYNGEERAKGNILERFSAQQFPDLHSELNLSSLELGDSALYFCASSVSGGEQYFGPGTRLTVT.

The chain has TRBV4-1 and TRBJ2-1; TRBD2 is a possible D gene (6 bases). Germline CDR1 MGHRA, CDR2 YSYEKL. V was pared by 4 bases and J by 4 bases, with 14 bases between. This CDR3 is built from 15 residues. CDR3 sequence (DNA): TGCGCCAGCAGCCCTCTTTACCGGGGGTACAATGAGCAGTTCTTC. It specifies CASSPLYRGYNEQFF.

The chain links TRBV11-2 to TRBJ2-2, with no clear D. CDR1 SGHAT and CDR2 FQNNGV come from the germline V gene. V dropped 6 bases and J dropped 5 bases, with 7 bases sitting between them. This CDR3 has 12 residues. CDR3 amino acids: CASRRGTGELFF. The CDR3 DNA follows: TGTGCCAGCAGGAGAGGTACCGGGGAGCTGTTTTTT.

In DNA, the CDR3 is TGTGCCAGCCTACCAGGGCCAGGCGCCGAAAAACTGTTTTTT. Amino acid sequence: CASLPGPGAEKLFF. The V and J genes are TRBV5-4 and TRBJ1-4; a possible D gene is TRBD1 (5 bases). This CDR3 spans 14 amino acids. Trimming cost V 7 bases and J 8 bases, with 18 bases left between them. Germline V gene data show CDR1 as SGHNT and CDR2 as YYREEE (reference sequence).

This chain connects TRBV11-2 to TRBJ1-4; D is undetermined. This CDR3 is built from 11 residues. Per the germline V gene, CDR1 is SGHAT and CDR2 is FQNNGV. The ends were cut back, 7 bases at V and 5 bases at J, with 5 bases in the middle. DNA for the CDR3: TGTGCCAGCACCCTCAATGAAAAACTGTTTTTT. Translation: CASTLNEKLFF.

V usage is TRBV29-1 and J usage is TRBJ2-1, with a weak D call TRBD1 (6 bases). Germline V lookup: CDR1 SQVTM, CDR2 ANQGSEA. This CDR3 comprises 14 residues. V was trimmed by 7 bases and J by 0 bases, leaving 13 bases between them. CDR3: CSGDRQGSYNEQFF. For the CDR3, the DNA is TGCAGCGGTGACAGGCAGGGCTCCTACAATGAGCAGTTCTTC.

The V and J genes are TRBV7-9 and TRBJ2-1; the D is unclear. Germline CDR1 and CDR2: SEHNR and FQNEAQ (reference sequence). V lost 8 bases and J 2 bases, leaving 16 bases between the germline ends. The CDR3 covers 15 residues. The chain's CDR3 is CASPLGEDPYNEQFF. The CDR3 DNA sequence: TGTGCCAGCCCTCTAGGAGAGGACCCCTACAATGAGCAGTTCTTC.

V is TRBV7-9 and J is TRBJ2-5, with TRBD2 as a possible D gene (6 bases). The end of the DNA is better explained by TRBJ2-7, so the J call may be wrong. CDR1 is SEHNR, CDR2 FQNEAQ, per germline (reference sequence). This CDR3 comprises 13 residues. CDR3 amino acids: CASRDGSSYEQYF. For the CDR3, the DNA is TGTGCCAGCAGGGACGGGAGTTCCTACGAGCAGTACTTC.